This TCR beta chain was sequenced in a study of regulatory T cells in long-lasting Graves disease. Study in general: Persistent Graves' disease meant over 5 years of antithyroid drugs with positive TSH receptor antibodies.

The CDR3 is 14 amino acids. V was trimmed by 8 bases and J by 1 base, leaving 11 bases between them. In germline, CDR1 is MNHNS, CDR2 SASEGT. Time point described: persistent/refractory GD, antithyroid drugs over 5 years with positive TRAb. TCR sequences were obtained from RNA taken from PBMCs. Collection of peripheral blood (roughly 9.7 milliliters) was done using EDTA tubes. TCR beta libraries were built with iRepertoire HTBI primers and Arm-PCR of CDR3 regions. TCRdb independently ran MiXCR on the multiplex PCR reads; one entry per CDR3 protein. The sample shows some 420,000 distinct CDR3 sequences, approximately 22% of them seen only once.

The sample consisted of peripheral blood mononuclear cells (PBMCs), taken when the disease was refractory, from a patient treated with antithyroid drugs. This sequence was found in a female donor with Graves disease. This chain joins TRBV6-1 and TRBJ2-2, with D hard to call. The CDR3 DNA sequence: TGTGCCAGCGGATTATACAGGAACACCGGGGAGCTGTTTTTT. Its protein is CASGLYRNTGELFF.